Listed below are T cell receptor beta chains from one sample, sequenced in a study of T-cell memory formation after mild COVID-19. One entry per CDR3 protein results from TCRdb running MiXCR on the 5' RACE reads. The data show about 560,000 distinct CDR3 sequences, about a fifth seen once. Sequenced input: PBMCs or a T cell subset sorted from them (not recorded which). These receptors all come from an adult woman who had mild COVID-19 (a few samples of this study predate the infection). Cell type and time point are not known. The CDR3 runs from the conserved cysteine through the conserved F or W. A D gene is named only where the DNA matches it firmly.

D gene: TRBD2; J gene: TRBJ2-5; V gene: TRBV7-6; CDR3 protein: CASSLGLPGTSGGQETQYF
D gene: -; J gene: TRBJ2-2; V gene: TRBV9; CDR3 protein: CASSVARGKDTGELFF
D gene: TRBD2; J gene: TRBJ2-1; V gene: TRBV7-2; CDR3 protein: CASSLGGTSGRFEQFF
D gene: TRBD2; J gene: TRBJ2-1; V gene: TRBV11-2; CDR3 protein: CASTTGGVSYNEQFF
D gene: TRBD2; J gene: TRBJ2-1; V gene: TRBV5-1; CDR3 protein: CASSMRGDDNEQFF
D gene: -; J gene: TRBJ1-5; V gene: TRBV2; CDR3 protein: CASNLGQGSDQPQHF
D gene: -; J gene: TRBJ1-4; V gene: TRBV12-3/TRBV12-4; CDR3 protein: CASSSYSSRGLFF
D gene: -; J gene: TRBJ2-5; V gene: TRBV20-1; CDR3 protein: CSARIRSETQYF
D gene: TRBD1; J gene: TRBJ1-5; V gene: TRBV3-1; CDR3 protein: CASSQTYGQGNQPQHF
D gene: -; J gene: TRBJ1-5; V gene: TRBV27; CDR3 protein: CASSSYTTGSNQPQHF
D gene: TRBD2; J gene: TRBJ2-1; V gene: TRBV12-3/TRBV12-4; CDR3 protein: CASSWGLAGEEWEQFF
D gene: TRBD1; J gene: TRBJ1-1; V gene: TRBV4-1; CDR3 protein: CASSQGQGFMNTEAFF
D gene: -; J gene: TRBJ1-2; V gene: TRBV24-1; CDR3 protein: CATTRDGTSNYGYTF
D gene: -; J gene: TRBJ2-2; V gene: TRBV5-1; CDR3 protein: CASSLELERVYTGELFF
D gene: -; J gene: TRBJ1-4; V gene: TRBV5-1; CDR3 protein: CASSQLAGNEKLFF
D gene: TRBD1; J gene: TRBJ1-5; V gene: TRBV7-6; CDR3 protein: CASSLIGGQAAQPQHF
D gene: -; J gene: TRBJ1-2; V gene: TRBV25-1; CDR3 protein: CASSEGGGARYGYTF
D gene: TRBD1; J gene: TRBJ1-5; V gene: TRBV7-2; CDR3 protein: CASSRRGGGDQPQHF
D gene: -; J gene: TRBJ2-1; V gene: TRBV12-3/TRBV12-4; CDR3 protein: CASSVTRRNEQFF
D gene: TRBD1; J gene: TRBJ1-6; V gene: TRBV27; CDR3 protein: CASSSLTGVPYNSPLHF
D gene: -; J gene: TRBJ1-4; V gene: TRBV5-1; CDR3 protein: CASSLSGGADEKLFF
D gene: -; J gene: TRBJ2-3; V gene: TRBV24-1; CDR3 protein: CATSDLYYDTDTQYF
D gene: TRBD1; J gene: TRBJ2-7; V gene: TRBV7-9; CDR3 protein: CASSSSRTGPVYEQYF
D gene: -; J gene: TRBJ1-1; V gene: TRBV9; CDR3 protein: CASSHNVPAAMNTEAFF
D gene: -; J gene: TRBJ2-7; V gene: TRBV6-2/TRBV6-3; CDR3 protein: CASSYAGLYEQYF
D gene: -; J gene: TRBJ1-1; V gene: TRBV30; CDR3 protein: CAWSVGMRGAFF
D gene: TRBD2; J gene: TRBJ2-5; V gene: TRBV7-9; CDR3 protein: CASSSSGRAPQETQYF
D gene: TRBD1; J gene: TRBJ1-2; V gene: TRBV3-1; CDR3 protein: CASSQSGTGNGYTF
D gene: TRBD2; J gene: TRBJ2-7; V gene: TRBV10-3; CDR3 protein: CAISPSPWGGSYEQYF
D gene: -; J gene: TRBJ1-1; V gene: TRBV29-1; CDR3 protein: CSVESGRGIMNTEAFF
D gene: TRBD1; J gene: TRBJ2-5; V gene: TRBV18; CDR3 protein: CASSPPHGQGETQYF
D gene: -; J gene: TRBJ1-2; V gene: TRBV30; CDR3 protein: CAWVMIYGYTF
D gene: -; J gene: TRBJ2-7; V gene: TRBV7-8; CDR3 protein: CASSLVSADEQYF
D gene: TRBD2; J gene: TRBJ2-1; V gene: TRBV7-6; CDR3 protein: CASSLAHGGSYNEQFF
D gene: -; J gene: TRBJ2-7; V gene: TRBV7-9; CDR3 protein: CASSATVTYEQYF
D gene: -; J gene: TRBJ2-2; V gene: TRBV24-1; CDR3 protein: CATSPTGSANTGELFF
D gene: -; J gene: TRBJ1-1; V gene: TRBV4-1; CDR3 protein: CASSQDPPTVNTEAFF